What follows describes a single T cell receptor beta chain. What antigen it recognizes has not been identified. Base qualities are not recorded, but no much larger clone differs from it by a single base. In total, 500 to 700 healthy bone marrow donors made up the cohort. Cohort members were all nominally healthy when sampled, although unrecorded immune exposures were likely present. The donor was CMV seropositive and was included in the group of 250 to 300 seropositive cohort members. Every donor gave a peripheral blood sample, and the peripheral blood mononuclear cells from that sample were used for TCR beta sequencing. Genomic DNA extraction from the blood cell samples was performed with the Qiagen DNeasy Blood Extraction Kit. The data are from a study of cytomegalovirus exposure and HLA in healthy donors (dated by TCRdb to about 2017). With respect to the entire study: An earlier analysis of some 500 of the donors reported approximately 270 Gb of sequence data and some 120 million unique TCR beta sequences from 150 million to 200 million T cells. All discovery cohort repertoires had been generated using a single sequencing platform. Typing coverage differed by locus: A, B, C, DRB1 and DQB1 were typed in roughly 620-630 donors, DQA1 in about 500, DPA1 in around 610, and DPB1 in roughly 470. To study patterns of TCR occurrence, a later analysis re-analyzed previously published TCR beta repertoires from several hundred donors and added high-resolution HLA genotyping. Because of strong linkage in the cohort, roughly 5 DR-DQ haplotypes were treated as single units for association and clustering. An early release that covered some 640 HLA-typed donors contained about 300 gigabases of sequencing data and 85 million to 100 million unique TCR sequences. The study used immunosequencing to profile the T cell repertoires of several hundred subjects and linked those repertoires to cytomegalovirus serostatus. Genome-wide SNP genotypes for about 65% of the 666 donors were used in a later genetic analysis, which treated that subset as a discovery cohort. High-throughput TCR immunosequencing, statistical association of individual TCRs with disease status, and machine learning were combined to predict cytomegalovirus infection status. A separate validation cohort of roughly 120 different subjects was used in addition to the roughly 670-subject first cohort. Rather than using new phenotypic data, the later analysis identified candidate immune exposures from TCR beta sequences and from how often those sequences occurred across donors. Alongside the repertoire data, information on donor age, sex, ethnicity and CMV serostatus was compiled. Among the roughly 390 genotyped donors, about 83% belonged to the genetic ancestry cluster associated with self-reported Caucasian donors. To decide whether each TCR beta V gene segment behaved as functional or pseudogenic, an earlier analysis of some 600 of the donors relied on high-throughput TCR beta sequencing. On average, over 200,000 unique TCR beta nucleotide sequences were sequenced per donor among 300 to 500 genotyped donors of the cohort, with 15% to 20% of those sequences being non-productive. The study aimed to test whether signatures of past pathogen exposure could be identified by cataloging public T cell receptors. HLA typing included class I and class II loci at four-digit resolution. The research as a whole found: The classifier was reported to diagnose cytomegalovirus status with high specificity and sensitivity in both the original cohort and the validation cohort. The authors suggested that the approach could potentially be generalized to other disease states and immunological phenotypes. In a later analysis, 16,951 TCR beta sequences were associated with specific HLA alleles at a false discovery rate of 0.05. Three of the identified cytomegalovirus-associated TCR beta chains were confirmed in vitro to be specific for cytomegalovirus antigens. A further reported finding was that TCR beta sequences accurately predicted the HLA-A and HLA-B alleles for most subjects in the first cohort. Immune exposure information for the cohort was limited to CMV serostatus. V-gene and J-gene trimming of TCR beta chains was associated with a missense DCLRE1C variant in a later genetic analysis, and the association was replicated in an independent cohort. In an earlier analysis of around 600 of the donors, most TCR beta V segments were observed in productive rearrangements about 90% or about 30% of the time, broadly matching IMGT annotations. The earlier analysis of approximately 590 of the donors excluded over 15 rarely observed V segments, including chromosome 9 orphons, because counts were too low. Because the 87-base-pair reads could not distinguish some IMGT-functional V segments, including TRBV6-2 and TRBV6-3, those segments were excluded. Several of the top co-occurrence clusters appeared to be linked to parvovirus B19, influenza, CMV and Epstein-Barr virus, according to a later analysis. The study listed 150 to 200 TCR beta chains as associated with cytomegalovirus. In a later analysis, TCR association rates were found to vary across HLA loci, with the most associated TCRs seen for DRB1 alleles and the fewest for HLA-C alleles. A later genetic analysis reported fewer N-insertions in productive TCRs among donors in an Asian-associated ancestry cluster than the roughly 700-donor mean. Correlated functional status among segregating V segments might reflect linkage disequilibrium, but an unknown experimental factor could not be ruled out. When HLA alleles, especially DR and DQ, strongly co-occurred, TCR associations were difficult to assign to individual alleles. A cluster of highly shared sequence variants was judged likely to be a technical artifact of the sequencing pipeline. The cohort was sequenced for TCR beta chains only, and without alpha or paired-chain data the features that could be detected were limited. Because HLA typing was unavailable for some donors at each locus, only the typed subset was used in association tests. Roughly uniform sequencing depth across donors was assumed in presence/absence analyses, although this assumption may not hold. Most TCR sequences were observed very rarely across donors, whereas some public TCRs were present in many individuals. In a later analysis, most CMV-associated TCR beta chains were found to appear HLA-restricted, with HLA associations seemingly driven largely by CMV exposure. In a later analysis, HLA-associated TCR beta chains were found to be more clonally expanded and to have lower generation probabilities than equally common non-associated chains.

The receptor library was made with the immunoSEQ multiplex PCR assay. For the multiplex PCR, a mixture combining 60 forward primers for TCR Vbeta segments and 13 reverse primers for TCR Jbeta segments was used. The CDR3 region of rearranged TCR beta genes was amplified from genomic DNA by a multiplex PCR assay. On the Illumina HiSeq System, the amplified TCR beta libraries were sequenced as 87-base-pair reads. The study's processing was this. In a later analysis, roughly 80 million unique TCR beta chains were counted across the 666 repertoires, and roughly 11 million of these chains were shared by at least two donors. Raw reads were error-corrected and collapsed into unique sequences by a nearest-neighbor algorithm in which closely related sequences were merged to remove PCR and sequencing errors. V, D and J gene segments were assigned by aligning CDR3 sequences to IMGT reference sequences. For a sequence to be retained, a match of at least six nucleotides was required to both a V gene segment and a J gene segment. A rearrangement counted as productive if the CDR3 had no stop codons and remained in frame with V and J, and every other rearrangement counted as non-productive. CDR3 was defined according to IMGT convention as the region running from the second conserved V-encoded cysteine to the conserved J-encoded phenylalanine. The earlier analysis of 500 to 600 of the donors excluded sequences that lacked an unambiguous match to a single V gene segment. In an earlier analysis of almost 600 of the donors, a V segment was called functional when productive rearrangements were above 56.7%, and segregating when the standard deviation between donors exceeded 5%. A statistical classification framework was built to diagnose cytomegalovirus status from the catalog of TCR beta chain sequences. In a later analysis, TCR nucleotide sequences were compared against IMGT/GENE-DB human TR gene sequences so that V and J genes could be assigned. The TCRdist pipeline was used in a later analysis to assign CDR3 sequences and most-parsimonious VDJ recombination scenarios. In a later analysis, each TCR beta chain was defined by its CDR3 amino acid sequence together with its V-gene family, and reads without a unique V-gene family were excluded. As a way to deal with suspected cross-contamination and a sequencing artifact, a later analysis dropped hundreds of nucleotide sequences that were highly shared and had low generation probability. In a later analysis, a clonal expansion index for each public chain was calculated from normalized within-repertoire ranks of inferred template counts. In a later analysis, generation probabilities were computed with a VDJ recombination model fitted to out-of-frame rearrangements, and the resulting probabilities were checked against IGoR. Hypergeometric tests were used in a later analysis to score TCR-TCR, TCR-HLA and TCR-CMV co-occurrence, with a repertoire-size bias correction applied to the TCR pairs. To estimate false discovery rates, a later analysis permuted the HLA or CMV assignments 20 times. In a later analysis, co-occurring TCRs were grouped with DBSCAN, and TCRdist sequence similarity was added when clustering was performed within HLA-allele-positive subsets. Repertoires with fewer than 30,000 or more than 120,000 public chains were left out of co-occurrence clustering, as were five repertoires with anomalous nucleotide sharing. The table comes from immuneACCESS by way of TCRdb, which keeps in-frame sequences with V and J called. Part of the clones is missing from these tables; in studies checked, under half for an unresolved V gene and the rest for unknown reasons. The DNA was the basis for D and trimming; V, J and clone size are from that table. In this sample the table shows 200,000 to 300,000 clones, 70% to 90% of which occur a single time. 8% of the sample goes to the ten largest clones.

The V and J ends are trimmed by 3 bases and 8 bases, leaving 11 bases between them. Including cysteine and phenylalanine, the CDR3 has 12 amino acids. CDR3 DNA is the only sequence kept; it has 36 bases, read in frame from the first base. For CDR1 and CDR2, the germline V gene lists SGHRS and YFSETQ. Recombination connected TRBV5-1 to TRBJ1-2, with the D gene call left open. The sequenced material came from PBMCs. This receptor was identified in a woman in her sixties in good health and CMV-seropositive. The nucleotide sequence reads TGCGCCAGCAGCTCCGACCCCGGGGGCTACACCTTC. Translated, this gives CASSSDPGGYTF.